These T cell receptor beta chains were read from a single sample in a study of OX40 agonist ivuxolimab in advanced cancers. Sequencing was performed with immunoSEQ multiplex PCR; in TCRdb, only in-frame clones are kept and a portion is missing. The sample contains around 98,000 clones, approximately 88% of which appear only once. The sample consisted of CD4+ or CD8+ T cells sorted from blood, taken in a trial of the OX40 agonist ivuxolimab. These receptor sequences come from an adult with an advanced solid tumor such as melanoma, head and neck, liver or kidney cancer. The CDR3 runs from the conserved cysteine through the conserved F or W. D genes are given only for firm matches. Size is omitted from some rows. Given values are once, few, many or a class for expanded clones.

v_call	clone_size	j_call	d_call	cdr3_nt	cdr3_aa
TRBV14	-	TRBJ2-6	TRBD1	TGTGCCAGCAGTTGGCGGACAGGGATATCTGGGGCCAACGTCCTGACTTTC	CASSWRTGISGANVLTF
TRBV2	-	TRBJ1-5	-	TGTGCCAGCAGTGTATCGAATCAGCCCCAGCATTTT	CASSVSNQPQHF
TRBV7-3	-	TRBJ2-6	-	TGTGCCAGCAGCTCCGCCGCGCAGGCCCAGCTCTCTGGGGCCAACGTCCTGACTTTC	CASSSAAQAQLSGANVLTF
TRBV5-6	-	TRBJ2-7	-	TGTGCCAGCATCCTGGGAGGGGGCTCCTACGAGCAGTACTTC	CASILGGGSYEQYF
TRBV28	-	TRBJ1-2	-	TGTGCCAGCAGTCTACCGAGGACAACCTATGGCTACACCTTC	CASSLPRTTYGYTF
TRBV5-6	-	TRBJ1-2	TRBD1	TGTGCCAGCAGCCACAGGGGAGGCTACACCTTC	CASSHRGGYTF
TRBV18	-	TRBJ2-5	-	TGTGCCAGCTCCCCACAGCAAGAGACCCAGTACTTC	CASSPQQETQYF
TRBV7-8	-	TRBJ1-2	-	TGTGCCAGCAGCTTAGCCCCAGACGCCGGCTACACCTTC	CASSLAPDAGYTF
TRBV19	-	TRBJ2-7	-	TGTGCCAGTAGTATCTTATGGGACACCGAGCAGTACTTC	CASSILWDTEQYF
TRBV18	-	TRBJ2-7	-	TGTGCCAGCTCACCGACGGACACCTACGAGCAGTACTTC	CASSPTDTYEQYF
TRBV11-2	-	TRBJ2-7	-	TGTGCCAGCAGCTACCTAATGGCGGGAGAGCAGTACTTC	CASSYLMAGEQYF
TRBV28	once	TRBJ1-3	-	TGTGCCAGCAGTTCCAGAAACTCTGGAAACACCATATATTTT	CASSSRNSGNTIYF
TRBV28	-	TRBJ2-7	-	TGTGCCAGCAGTGAACAGAAAAGGGTATCCCCCTACGAGCAGTACTTC	CASSEQKRVSPYEQYF
TRBV29-1	-	TRBJ1-1	-	TGCAGCGTTTCGTATCAGGGCCAGAACACTGAAGCTTTCTTT	CSVSYQGQNTEAFF
TRBV14	-	TRBJ1-6	-	TGTGCCAGCAGCCAAGATCTTTGGTCTCCCCTCCACTTT	CASSQDLWSPLHF
TRBV6-6	-	TRBJ1-1	-	TGTGCCAGCAGCCTCGAAAACACTGAAGCTTTCTTT	CASSLENTEAFF
TRBV4-3	-	TRBJ1-5	TRBD1	TGCGCCAGCAGCCAAGATCCCAGGGGGCAGCCCCAGCATTTT	CASSQDPRGQPQHF
TRBV19	-	TRBJ1-4	TRBD1	TGTGCCAGTAGCTCCGGACAGGGAGAAAAACTGTTTTTT	CASSSGQGEKLFF
TRBV4-2	-	TRBJ1-2	-	TGTGCCAGCAGCCCTACAGGACAAGACTATGGCTACACCTTC	CASSPTGQDYGYTF
TRBV6-5	-	TRBJ1-1	-	TGTGCCAGCAGTCAGGGCACTGAAGCTTTCTTT	CASSQGTEAFF
TRBV9	-	TRBJ2-1	TRBD1	TGTGCCAGCAGCGCCCGATCGGGACAGGGTATTGAGCAGTTCTTC	CASSARSGQGIEQFF
TRBV18	-	TRBJ1-2	-	TGTGCCAGCTCACCAATAGCAGTCGGAGTTTATGGCTACACCTTC	CASSPIAVGVYGYTF
TRBV7-2	-	TRBJ2-3	-	TGTGCCAGCAGCCGACAGATCAGCACAGATACGCAGTATTTT	CASSRQISTDTQYF
TRBV7-8	-	TRBJ2-5	TRBD2	TGTGCCAGCAGCTTAGCGATCCTAGCGGGGTTTCAAGAGACCCAGTACTTC	CASSLAILAGFQETQYF
TRBV7-2	once	TRBJ2-7	-	TGTGCCAGCAGCTTCCGGGTGAGCTCCTACGAGCAGTACTTC	CASSFRVSSYEQYF
TRBV5-6	-	TRBJ1-2	TRBD1	TGTGCCAGCAGCTTGCTGGACAGGAACTATGGCTACACCTTC	CASSLLDRNYGYTF
TRBV18	-	TRBJ2-5	-	TGTGCCAGCTCTCGTCCGGGGACTGGACAAGAGACCCAGTACTTC	CASSRPGTGQETQYF
TRBV7-9	-	TRBJ2-2	-	TGTGCCAGCATTAGCTTCAGGAACACCGGGGAGCTGTTTTTT	CASISFRNTGELFF
TRBV5-1	-	TRBJ2-3	-	TGCGCCAGCAGCTTGGCGACCGACACAGATACGCAGTATTTT	CASSLATDTDTQYF
TRBV5-4	once	TRBJ1-5	-	TGTGCCAGCAGCGGAAGACCAGGGGCTCCCCAGCATTTT	CASSGRPGAPQHF
TRBV5-4	-	TRBJ2-7	-	TGTGCCAGCAGCGCGCCTCCCTTAGTGGGGGGCACCACCTACGAGCAGTACTTC	CASSAPPLVGGTTYEQYF